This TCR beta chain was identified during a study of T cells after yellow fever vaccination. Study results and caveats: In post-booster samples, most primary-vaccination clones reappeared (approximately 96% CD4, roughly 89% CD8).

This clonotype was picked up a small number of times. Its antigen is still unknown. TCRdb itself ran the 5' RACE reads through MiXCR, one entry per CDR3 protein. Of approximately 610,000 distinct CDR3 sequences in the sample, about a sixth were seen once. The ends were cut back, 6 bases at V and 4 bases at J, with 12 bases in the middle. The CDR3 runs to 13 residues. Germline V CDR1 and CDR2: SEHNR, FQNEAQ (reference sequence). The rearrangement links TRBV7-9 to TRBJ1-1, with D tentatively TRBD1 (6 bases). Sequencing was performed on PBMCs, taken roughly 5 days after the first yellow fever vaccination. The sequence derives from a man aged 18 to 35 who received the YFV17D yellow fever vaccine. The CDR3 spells CASSDSGATEAFF. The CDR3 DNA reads TGTGCCAGCAGTGATTCGGGGGCCACTGAAGCTTTCTTT.